This T cell receptor beta chain was documented in a study of blood T cell repertoires in COVID-19. Study-wide context: Both acute and convalescent COVID-19 samples were obtained from the United States, Italy and Spain.

V shed 2 bases and J shed 3 bases, with 13 bases lying between them. This CDR3 has 15 residues. The germline gives CDR1 LNHDA, CDR2 SQIVND (reference sequence). As handled by the study authors: The authors estimated nucleated cell counts from reference gene primer amplification. Data came from immunoSEQ multiplex PCR; TCRdb stores just in-frame clones and leaves some out. V and J calls and clone size come straight from that table; D and trimming were deduced from the DNA. Of around 300,000 clones listed, about 89% are singletons. This clonotype was sampled from a man aged 50-59 years with acute or convalescent COVID-19. The specimen sequenced was peripheral blood. The chain is built from TRBV19 and TRBJ1-1, with D maybe TRBD1 (5 bases). This CDR3 is CASSISRQRDTEAFF. CDR3 in DNA: TGTGCCAGTAGTATATCTCGACAGCGGGACACTGAAGCTTTCTTT.